This TCR beta chain was retrieved from a study of vaccination and CD4 T cells after COVID-19. Cultured CD4+ T-cell DNA underwent Oncomine TCR Beta short-read sequencing. Researchers extracted genomic DNA from CD4+ T cells that had been cultured. TCRdb itself ran the PCR reads through MiXCR, one entry per CDR3 protein. The sample gives approximately 16,000 distinct CDR3 sequences, approximately 26% of which show up once; approximately 23% is in the top ten. This clonotype was recorded a few times. What it binds is unknown. Described treatment: approximately nine-day PBMC culture with coronavirus spike peptide pools or control peptides (ViraFEST assay). TCR sequencing followed the expansion of antigen-specific T cells with peptide pools in ViraFEST. This CDR3 has 15 amino acids. The V end lost 5 bases, the J end lost 0 bases, and 10 bases lay between the germline ends. In germline, CDR1 is ENHRY, CDR2 SYGVKD.

Source material: cultured CD4+ T cells from blood. This receptor was taken from a human donor with COVID-19. The chain links TRBV10-3 to TRBJ2-2; D gene ambiguous. This chain's CDR3 is CAISSLGSNTGELFF. The CDR3 bases are TGTGCCATCAGTAGTCTAGGCTCGAACACCGGGGAGCTGTTTTTT.